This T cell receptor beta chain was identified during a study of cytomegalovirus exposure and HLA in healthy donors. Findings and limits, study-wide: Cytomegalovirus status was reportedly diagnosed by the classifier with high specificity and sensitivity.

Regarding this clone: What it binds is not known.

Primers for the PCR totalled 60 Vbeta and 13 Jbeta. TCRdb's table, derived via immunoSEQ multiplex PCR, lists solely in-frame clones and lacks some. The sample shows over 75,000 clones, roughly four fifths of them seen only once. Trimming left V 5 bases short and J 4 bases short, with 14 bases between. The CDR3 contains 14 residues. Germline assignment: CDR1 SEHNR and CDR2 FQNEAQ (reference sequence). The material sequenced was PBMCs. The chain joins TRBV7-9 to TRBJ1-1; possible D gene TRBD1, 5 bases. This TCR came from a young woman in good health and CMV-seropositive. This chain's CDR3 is CASSEPRVGTEAFF. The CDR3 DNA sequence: TGTGCCAGCAGCGAGCCCAGGGTTGGCACTGAAGCTTTCTTT.